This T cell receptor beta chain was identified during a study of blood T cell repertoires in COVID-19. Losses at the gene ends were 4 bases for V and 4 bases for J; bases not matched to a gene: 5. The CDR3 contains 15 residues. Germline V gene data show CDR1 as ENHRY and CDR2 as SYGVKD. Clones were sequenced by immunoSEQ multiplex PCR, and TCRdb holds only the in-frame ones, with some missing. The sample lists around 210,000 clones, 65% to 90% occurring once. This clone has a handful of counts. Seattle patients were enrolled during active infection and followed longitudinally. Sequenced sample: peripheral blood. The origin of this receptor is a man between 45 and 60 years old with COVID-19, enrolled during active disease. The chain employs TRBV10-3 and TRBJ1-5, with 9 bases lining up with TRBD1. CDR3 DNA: TGTGCCATCAGTGGAGGGACAGGGCAGAATCAGCCCCAGCATTTT. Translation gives CAISGGTGQNQPQHF.